This entry features one T cell receptor beta chain sequence. The data originate from a study of CD8 T cells in Susac syndrome. RNA totalling roughly 0.5 to 1 ug underwent reverse transcription with random hexamers. Amplification of TCR beta CDR3 across 54 Vbeta and 13 Jbeta was performed with immunoSEQ multiplex PCR. TCRdb reprocessed the immunoSEQ multiplex PCR reads with MiXCR, giving one entry per CDR3 protein. The sample holds fewer than 350,000 distinct CDR3 sequences; about 91% are singletons and the top ten take less than 0.08%. Germline V lookup: CDR1 SGHAT, CDR2 FQNNGV. Deletions cut 3 bases from V and 3 bases from J, with 12 bases between. The CDR3 extends over 15 amino acids.

Material: CD4+ T cells from PBMCs. The chain is built from TRBV11-2 and TRBJ2-4, with D perhaps TRBD1 or TRBD2 (6 bases each). This clonotype originated in a human donor with multiple sclerosis. The CDR3 DNA is TGTGCCAGCAGCTTCTCGGGGGCGGGCAAAAACATTCAGTACTTC. Protein product: CASSFSGAGKNIQYF.